This T cell receptor beta chain was sequenced in a study of blood T cell repertoires in COVID-19. Study details: PBMCs, B-cell-depleted T cells, or T cells were the source of the cDNA or gDNA that made up the material.

Methods used by the authors: How many nucleated cells were present was estimated from reference gene primer amplification. Sequenced by immunoSEQ multiplex PCR; TCRdb stores in-frame clones only, minus some. That table supplies the V and J calls and clone size; D and trimming were determined from the DNA. The sample carries about 240,000 clones, around 86% recorded once. The TCR comes from a woman between 65 and 79 years old with active or convalescent COVID-19. The sample comprised peripheral blood.

The CDR3 spells CASYQRGYNEQFF. Written as DNA, the CDR3 is TGTGCCTCCTACCAGCGGGGATACAATGAGCAGTTCTTC. The chain couples TRBV7-2 to TRBJ2-1; the match to TRBD2 covers 7 bases. After removal of 11 bases from V and 4 bases from J, the junction contained 8 bases not matched to a gene. From germline, CDR1 is SGHTA and CDR2 FQGNSA. The CDR3 spans 13 residues.